Given below is one T cell receptor (beta chain) in context. Assay: immunoSEQ multiplex PCR; the TCRdb copy retains only in-frame clones and omits some. The sample yields about 39,000 clones, 80% to 90% seen once. These data come from a study of blood T cell repertoires in COVID-19. Across the study: Collection of acute and convalescent COVID-19 samples took place in the United States, Italy and Spain.

This CDR3 comprises 19 residues. Germline V gene lookup returns CDR1 MGHRA and CDR2 YSYEKL. With V trimmed by 4 bases and J by 2 bases, 12 bases remained unmatched. J is TRBJ2-3 and V is TRBV4-1; 13 nucleotides line up with TRBD2. The clonotype comes from a middle-aged man with active COVID-19. The sequenced material came from peripheral blood. The CDR3 DNA follows: TGCGCCAGCAGCCTCTTTGGACTAGCGGGAGCGCGGGTCACAGATACGCAGTATTTT. Its protein product is CASSLFGLAGARVTDTQYF.